This entry lists 17 T cell receptor beta chains sequenced from one sample in a study of blood T cell repertoires in COVID-19. Some clones are missing from TCRdb's copy, which holds only in-frame ones; the method was immunoSEQ multiplex PCR. The sample shows around 52,000 clones, around 80% of them seen only once. Sequenced: peripheral blood. All receptors come from a woman in her sixties with acute or convalescent COVID-19.

The chain employs TRBV6-5 and TRBJ2-7, with 7 nucleotides matching TRBD1. Germline CDR1 and CDR2: MNHEY and SVGAGI. The length of the CDR3 is 14 residues. The junction had 6 bases not matched to a gene; V was cut back by 6 bases and J by 1 base. The CDR3: CASRAPGQSYEQYF. The CDR3 DNA reads as TGTGCCAGCAGGGCCCCGGGACAGTCCTACGAGCAGTACTTC.

This clone was observed a few times. This sequence joins TRBV20-1 and TRBJ1-2; D call uncertain. Germline V lookup: CDR1 DFQATT, CDR2 SNEGSKA (reference sequence). The CDR3 covers 9 residues. Trimming took off 7 bases at V and 7 bases at J, with 7 bases between the two ends. The CDR3 here is CSDSFGYTF. The DNA for the CDR3 is TGCAGTGACAGTTTTGGCTACACCTTC.

The chain recombines TRBV5-1 with TRBJ2-5; 13 bases are a match to TRBD2. Trimming at V came to 4 bases and at J to 4 bases, leaving 7 bases not matched to a gene. Germline-derived CDR1 and CDR2 are SGHRS and YFSETQ. This CDR3 is 16 amino acids long. The CDR3 reads CASSHTSGGARETQYF. In DNA, the CDR3 is TGCGCCAGCAGCCACACTAGCGGGGGGGCCCGAGAGACCCAGTACTTC.

This clone was seen only once. The genes are TRBV7-8 and TRBJ2-1; 8 bases fit TRBD2. This CDR3 contains 16 residues. The V gene's germline CDR1 is SGHVS and CDR2 FQNEAQ. The V segment lost 1 base and the J segment 0 bases; nucleotides outside the gene matches: 2. CDR3 nucleotide sequence: TGTGCCAGCAGCTTAGAGGCGGGGGGCTCCTACAATGAGCAGTTCTTC. Its translation: CASSLEAGGSYNEQFF.

J is TRBJ1-2 and V is TRBV24-1; 7 nucleotides line up with TRBD1. The CDR3 length is 15 residues. The germline CDR1 and CDR2 sequences are KGHDR and SFDVKD. The trim removed 3 bases at V and 4 bases at J, leaving 7 bases unmatched. In DNA, the CDR3 is TGTGCCACCAGTGATAGACAGGGAGGACTCTATGGCTACACCTTC. This gives the protein CATSDRQGGLYGYTF.

This sequence joins TRBV5-1 and TRBJ1-3, with a tentative D call TRBD1 (5 bases). The CDR3 is 15 residues long. CDR1 is SGHRS, CDR2 YFSETQ, per germline. The ends were cut back, 6 bases at V and 0 bases at J, with 13 bases in the middle. The CDR3 sequence: CASTLGDFSGNTIYF. The CDR3, as DNA: TGCGCCAGCACCCTGGGGGACTTCTCTGGAAACACCATATATTTT.

The chain is built from TRBV9 and TRBJ2-1; 7 bases agree with TRBD2. CDR3 size: 15 residues. The V and J ends lost 0 bases and 2 bases, in that order; junction bases with no gene match: 2. CDR1 and CDR2 (germline): SGDLS, YYNGEE. CDR3 coding DNA: TGTGCCAGCAGCGTAGTCAGCGGGGCCTACAATGAGCAGTTCTTC. Translation gives CASSVVSGAYNEQFF.

Only a few counts were recorded for this clone. The genes are TRBV19 and TRBJ1-2; perhaps TRBD1 as D (6 bases). Germline V CDR1 and CDR2: LNHDA, SQIVND (reference sequence). V shed 5 bases and J shed 4 bases, with 17 bases lying between them. CDR3 length equals 15 residues. DNA for the CDR3: TGTGCCAGTAGTCCCTCGGAGGGGGGGGGCTATGGCTACACCTTC. It encodes CASSPSEGGGYGYTF.

The chain's CDR3 is CSVDEANYGYTF. DNA of the CDR3: TGCAGCGTTGACGAGGCGAACTATGGCTACACCTTC. The J gene is TRBJ1-2, the V gene TRBV29-1, with unresolved D. CDR3 size: 12 residues. CDR1 is SQVTM and CDR2 is ANQGSEA in the germline V gene. V was shortened by 3 bases and J by 2 bases, with 7 bases between the two germline ends.

This clone has a handful of counts. V is TRBV19 and J is TRBJ1-1; TRBD1 might be the D (5 bases). CDR1 and CDR2 (germline): LNHDA, SQIVND (reference sequence). The length of the CDR3 is 13 residues. V lost 5 bases and J 1 base, leaving 8 bases between the germline ends. Written as DNA, the CDR3 is TGTGCCAGTAGTGCAACAGGGAACACTGAAGCTTTCTTT. It codes for CASSATGNTEAFF.

The chain is built from TRBV7-8 and TRBJ1-1; D call uncertain. With 5 bases removed from V and 1 base from J, the gap between germline ends came to 11 bases. The germline V gene encodes CDR1 SGHVS and CDR2 FQNEAQ. The CDR3 is made up of 14 amino acids. The CDR3 coding sequence is TGTGCCAGCAGCCCCGGGTTCCCGAACACTGAAGCTTTCTTT. It translates to CASSPGFPNTEAFF.

V gene TRBV3-1 (or the pseudogene TRBV3-2) combines with J gene TRBJ2-3, with 7 bases identical to TRBD2. The V gene end was trimmed by 0 bases and the J gene end by 0 bases; junction bases not matched to a gene: 6. The CDR3 extends over 17 amino acids. Germline CDR1 and CDR2: LGHDT and YNNKEL (reference sequence). Written as DNA, the CDR3 is TGTGCCAGCAGCCAAGATCCCCTAGCGGTCAGCACAGATACGCAGTATTTT. Its protein product is CASSQDPLAVSTDTQYF.

The V call is TRBV7-2, the J call TRBJ1-4, with D perhaps matching TRBD1 (5 bases). The CDR3 consists of 12 residues. Germline values: CDR1 SGHTA, CDR2 FQGNSA. V was shortened by 7 bases and J by 5 bases, with 8 bases between the two germline ends. The CDR3, as DNA: TGTGCCAGCAATTGGGGCAATGAAAAACTGTTTTTT. Residues: CASNWGNEKLFF.

The chain has TRBV5-6 and TRBJ2-5, with 8 bases that match TRBD1. V shed 0 bases, J shed 5 bases, and the junction held 0 bases outside the gene matches. CDR1 and CDR2 from the germline V gene are SGHDT and YYEEEE. This CDR3 comprises 13 residues. In nucleotides, the CDR3 is TGTGCCAGCAGCTTGGACAGGGGGGAGACCCAGTACTTC. Translation: CASSLDRGETQYF.

V gene TRBV19 combines with J gene TRBJ2-3; 15 bases map to TRBD2. V trimming: 5 bases; J trimming: 5 bases; junction bases outside the gene matches: 2. The CDR3 is 15 residues long. CDR1 is LNHDA and CDR2 is SQIVND in the germline V gene (reference sequence). DNA of the CDR3: TGTGCCAGTAGTGGACTAGCGGGGGGGGGAGATACGCAGTATTTT. Translated: CASSGLAGGGDTQYF.

V gene TRBV10-3 combines with J gene TRBJ1-1, with 8 bases fitting TRBD1. The CDR3 has 16 residues. Unmatched junction bases numbered 7, after V lost 3 bases and J lost 1 base. CDR1 ENHRY and CDR2 SYGVKD come from the germline V gene. The CDR3 DNA reads TGTGCCATCAGTGAATTCCGACAGGGGAAGAACACTGAAGCTTTCTTT. It specifies CAISEFRQGKNTEAFF.

This clone has just one count. J is TRBJ1-5 and V is TRBV7-8; 7 nucleotides align to TRBD1. The CDR3 has 15 amino acids. Trimming at V came to 1 base and at J to 4 bases, leaving 4 bases not matched to a gene. Germline-derived CDR1 and CDR2 are SGHVS and FQNEAQ. For the CDR3, the DNA is TGTGCCAGCAGCTTAGTGGGGACAGTAAATCAGCCCCAGCATTTT. Residues: CASSLVGTVNQPQHF.